This is a list of T cell receptor beta chains from one sample in a study of PD-1 blockade in mismatch repair-deficient tumors. TCRdb keeps only in-frame clones here, not all; method: immunoSEQ multiplex PCR. The profile shows approximately 80,000 clones, more than 80% of them singletons. Sample: peripheral blood, taken 44 weeks after starting pembrolizumab. The receptors come from an adult with mismatch repair-deficient cancer. Each CDR3 is given with its conserved first and last residue. D genes are given only for firm matches. Rows give clone size only sometimes, using once, few, many, or a class for an expanded clone.

v_call: TRBV6-5
j_call: TRBJ2-5
clone_size: once
d_call: -
cdr3_aa: CASSYNPEGYQETQYF
cdr3_nt: TGTGCCAGCAGTTACAATCCGGAGGGGTACCAAGAGACCCAGTACTTC

v_call: TRBV13
j_call: TRBJ2-1
clone_size: -
d_call: -
cdr3_aa: CASSPGSGSYNEQFF
cdr3_nt: TGTGCCAGCAGCCCCGGGAGCGGATCCTACAATGAGCAGTTCTTC

v_call: TRBV6-6
j_call: TRBJ2-5
clone_size: -
d_call: -
cdr3_aa: CASSYGQSQETQYF
cdr3_nt: TGTGCCAGCAGTTACGGGCAGAGCCAAGAGACCCAGTACTTC

v_call: TRBV12-5
j_call: TRBJ2-5
clone_size: few
d_call: -
cdr3_aa: CASGLVLFGQGRLQETQYF
cdr3_nt: TGTGCTAGTGGTTTGGTACTATTTGGCCAGGGGAGACTTCAAGAGACCCAGTACTTC

v_call: TRBV7-9
j_call: TRBJ1-5
clone_size: few
d_call: TRBD1
cdr3_aa: CASSPGTGNQPQHF
cdr3_nt: TGTGCCAGCAGCCCGGGGACAGGCAATCAGCCCCAGCATTTT

v_call: TRBV15
j_call: TRBJ2-5
clone_size: -
d_call: TRBD1
cdr3_aa: CATSGRDRGLETQYF
cdr3_nt: TGTGCCACCAGCGGCCGGGACAGGGGGCTGGAGACCCAGTACTTC

v_call: TRBV6-1
j_call: TRBJ1-3
clone_size: few
d_call: TRBD1
cdr3_aa: CASRDRTGSGNTIYF
cdr3_nt: TGTGCCAGCAGAGACCGGACAGGGTCTGGAAACACCATATATTTT

v_call: TRBV2
j_call: TRBJ2-7
clone_size: -
d_call: TRBD2
cdr3_aa: CASSEEASGKAEQYF
cdr3_nt: TGTGCCAGCAGTGAAGAGGCTAGCGGGAAAGCCGAGCAGTACTTC

v_call: TRBV6-5
j_call: TRBJ2-7
clone_size: -
d_call: -
cdr3_aa: CASSTMVGGSYEQYF
cdr3_nt: TGTGCCAGCAGTACCATGGTGGGGGGTTCCTACGAGCAGTACTTC

v_call: TRBV13
j_call: TRBJ2-5
clone_size: -
d_call: TRBD2
cdr3_aa: CASSPSGLLTSASQETQYF
cdr3_nt: TGTGCCAGCAGCCCCTCTGGACTACTAACTAGCGCCTCACAAGAGACCCAGTACTTC

v_call: TRBV28
j_call: TRBJ2-7
clone_size: once
d_call: -
cdr3_aa: CASSVRARSETYEQYF
cdr3_nt: TGTGCCAGCAGTGTAAGAGCCAGGTCCGAAACCTACGAGCAGTACTTC

v_call: TRBV14
j_call: TRBJ2-1
clone_size: -
d_call: TRBD2
cdr3_aa: CASSRLANEQFF
cdr3_nt: TGTGCCAGCAGCAGACTAGCGAATGAGCAGTTCTTC

v_call: TRBV5-4
j_call: TRBJ2-2
clone_size: few
d_call: -
cdr3_aa: CASSMQNTGELFF
cdr3_nt: TGTGCCAGCAGCATGCAGAACACCGGGGAGCTGTTTTTT

v_call: TRBV11-2
j_call: TRBJ2-1
clone_size: -
d_call: -
cdr3_aa: CASSLVEQFF
cdr3_nt: TGTGCCAGCAGCTTGGTTGAGCAGTTCTTC

v_call: TRBV18
j_call: TRBJ2-2
clone_size: -
d_call: -
cdr3_aa: CASSPRETANTGELFF
cdr3_nt: TGTGCCAGCTCACCACGGGAGACAGCGAACACCGGGGAGCTGTTTTTT

v_call: TRBV27
j_call: TRBJ2-7
clone_size: -
d_call: TRBD2
cdr3_aa: CASGREGPYF
cdr3_nt: TGTGCCAGCGGGCGGGAGGGCCCATATTTC

v_call: TRBV11-3
j_call: TRBJ2-7
clone_size: few
d_call: TRBD1
cdr3_aa: CASSSRDRGRWEQYF
cdr3_nt: TGTGCCAGCAGCTCCAGGGACAGGGGGCGCTGGGAGCAGTACTTC

v_call: TRBV11-3
j_call: TRBJ2-7
clone_size: -
d_call: -
cdr3_aa: CASSSDKRREQYF
cdr3_nt: TGTGCCAGCAGCTCGGATAAACGGAGGGAGCAGTACTTC

v_call: TRBV6-5
j_call: TRBJ2-1
clone_size: -
d_call: -
cdr3_aa: CASTDEDEQFF
cdr3_nt: TGTGCCAGCACCGACGAGGATGAGCAGTTCTTC

v_call: TRBV5-1
j_call: TRBJ2-7
clone_size: -
d_call: -
cdr3_aa: CASSLGYEQYF
cdr3_nt: TGCGCCAGCAGCTTGGGCTACGAGCAGTACTTC

v_call: TRBV6-5
j_call: TRBJ1-1
clone_size: -
d_call: -
cdr3_aa: CASTRQLALDEAFF
cdr3_nt: TGTGCCAGCACCAGACAGCTGGCGCTGGATGAAGCTTTCTTT

v_call: TRBV30
j_call: TRBJ2-2
clone_size: once
d_call: -
cdr3_aa: CAWSVGRTNTGELFF
cdr3_nt: TGTGCCTGGAGTGTCGGCAGGACGAACACCGGGGAGCTGTTTTTT